This T cell receptor beta chain was captured in a study of lymphopenia after photon versus proton radiotherapy. General study findings and limits: Oligoclonal CD8+ Temra expansion after nadir drove photon patients' diversity drop.

Note on this clone: What it binds is unknown.

Repertoires were generated with immunoSEQ multiplex PCR, while TCRdb's copy carries only in-frame clones and drops some. The repertoire holds more than 25,000 clones, with 87% as singletons. Looked up from germline, CDR1 is ENHRY and CDR2 is SYGVKD. J gave up 0 bases and V 6 bases, and 2 bases lay outside the gene matches. The CDR3 is made up of 16 amino acids. The chain carries TRBV10-3 and TRBJ2-1; 13 positions match TRBD2. The sequence derives from an older woman with cholangiocarcinoma. Some clones in this sample may be carry-over from other donors' samples. Here the sequenced sample was peripheral blood, taken from a patient treated with proton-based radiotherapy. Here the CDR3 reads CAIRGTSGVSYNEQFF. DNA of the CDR3: TGTGCCATCAGGGGGACTAGCGGGGTCTCCTACAATGAGCAGTTCTTC.